This entry is about one T cell receptor beta chain. This CDR3 has 14 residues. CDR1 and CDR2 from the germline V gene are MNHEY and SVGAGI. V was trimmed by 2 bases and J by 4 bases, leaving 11 bases between them. Only in-frame clones appear in the TCRdb table, and some are missing; sequencing was by immunoSEQ multiplex PCR. The sample includes 100,000 or so clones, almost 80% seen only once; the top ten take 9.8%. This sample was taken from a study of blood T cell repertoires in COVID-19. Study-wide background: The United States, Italy and Spain were the sources of the acute and convalescent COVID-19 samples.

This rearrangement joins TRBV6-5 to TRBJ2-5; D is perhaps TRBD1 (6 bases). The sequence derives from a man between 60 and 75 years old with active or convalescent COVID-19. The source material was peripheral blood. CDR3 protein: CASSYTGFRETQYF. The CDR3 nucleotides are TGTGCCAGCAGTTACACAGGGTTCCGAGAGACCCAGTACTTC.